This record concerns one T cell receptor beta chain sequence. The record originates from a study of Ad26.COV2.S vaccination and SARS-CoV-2 variants. Germline CDR1 MDHEN, CDR2 SYDVKM. The CDR3 has 14 residues. V lost 3 bases and J 1 base, leaving 6 bases between the germline ends. Data came from immunoSEQ multiplex PCR; TCRdb stores just in-frame clones and leaves some out. The data hold about 350,000 clones, with 70% to 90% observed a single time. Noted treatment: 15 to 20 received Ad26.COV2.S at low or high dose, single or two shots; 5 received placebo; per-sample allocation not given. Collection of samples fell on day 63 after the first vaccine or placebo injection. Adults aged 18-55 years in Boston included the donor.

The rearrangement links TRBV28 to TRBJ1-4; D call uncertain. The input for sequencing was peripheral blood, taken in a trial of Ad26.COV2.S vaccine versus placebo. The TCR was taken from a person between 18 and 65 years old who received the Ad26.COV2.S COVID-19 vaccine or a placebo. The CDR3 region is CASSLPGTNEKLFF. For the CDR3, the DNA is TGTGCCAGCAGTTTGCCAGGAACTAATGAAAAACTGTTTTTT.